A selection of T cell receptor beta chains follows, all from one sample in a study of T-cell memory formation after mild COVID-19. TCRdb recomputed calls from the 5' RACE reads with MiXCR, one row per CDR3 protein. This table holds 200,000 or so distinct CDR3 sequences, 9% to 10% found once. Sequencing was done on a sample of PBMCs or a T cell subset sorted from them (not recorded which). All receptors come from a man aged 18 to 29 who had mild COVID-19 (a few samples of this study predate the infection). Cell type and time point are not known. CDR3s include the opening cysteine and the closing phenylalanine or tryptophan. Fields, in order: CDR3 DNA, CDR3 protein, D gene, J gene, clone size, V gene. A D gene is named only where the DNA matches it firmly. Where a row states a size, it is once, few, many or the class of an expanded clone; other rows omit it.

CDR3 DNA: TGTGCCAGCAGCTTACAGCTTAATTCACCCCTCCACTTT; CDR3 protein: CASSLQLNSPLHF; D gene: -; J gene: TRBJ1-6; clone size: -; V gene: TRBV7-6
CDR3 DNA: TGTGCCAGCAGTCGGGACAGGGGAAGGGGCAATCAGCCCCAGCATTTT; CDR3 protein: CASSRDRGRGNQPQHF; D gene: TRBD1; J gene: TRBJ1-5; clone size: few; V gene: TRBV12-3/TRBV12-4
CDR3 DNA: TGTGCCAGCAGCTTAGACGGGACACATGAGACCCAGTACTTC; CDR3 protein: CASSLDGTHETQYF; D gene: -; J gene: TRBJ2-5; clone size: few; V gene: TRBV7-2
CDR3 DNA: TGTGCCACCAGCAGAGAGGGGACGGAGCTGTTTTTT; CDR3 protein: CATSREGTELFF; D gene: -; J gene: TRBJ2-2; clone size: few; V gene: TRBV15
CDR3 DNA: TGCGCCAGCAGCTTGGTCGGGGGCCCCCTCAATGAGCAGTTCTTC; CDR3 protein: CASSLVGGPLNEQFF; D gene: -; J gene: TRBJ2-1; clone size: few; V gene: TRBV5-1
CDR3 DNA: TGTGCCAGCATGCGGACAGGGGGTTCCAATGAGCAGTTCTTC; CDR3 protein: CASMRTGGSNEQFF; D gene: TRBD1; J gene: TRBJ2-1; clone size: many; V gene: TRBV12-3/TRBV12-4
CDR3 DNA: TGTGCCAGCAGCCAAGAGGTTTCGAACACCGGGGAGCTGTTTTTT; CDR3 protein: CASSQEVSNTGELFF; D gene: -; J gene: TRBJ2-2; clone size: few; V gene: TRBV4-2
CDR3 DNA: TGTGCCAGCAGCTTTGGACAGGGGAACTACGAGCAGTACTTC; CDR3 protein: CASSFGQGNYEQYF; D gene: TRBD1; J gene: TRBJ2-7; clone size: -; V gene: TRBV11-2
CDR3 DNA: TGTGCCAGCAGCTCAGGGCGGGACGGGACCCAGTACTTC; CDR3 protein: CASSSGRDGTQYF; D gene: -; J gene: TRBJ2-5; clone size: few; V gene: TRBV7-2
CDR3 DNA: TGTGCCAGCAGCAAAGGGGGCACTGAAGCTTTCTTT; CDR3 protein: CASSKGGTEAFF; D gene: -; J gene: TRBJ1-1; clone size: -; V gene: TRBV21-1
CDR3 DNA: TGTGCCATCAGTGGATTGGGGGCCGACACCGGGGAGCTGTTTTTT; CDR3 protein: CAISGLGADTGELFF; D gene: -; J gene: TRBJ2-2; clone size: few; V gene: TRBV10-3
CDR3 DNA: TGTGCCAGCAGTTTTACGGCAGGGGCGTACCAAGAGACCCAGTACTTC; CDR3 protein: CASSFTAGAYQETQYF; D gene: -; J gene: TRBJ2-5; clone size: -; V gene: TRBV12-3/TRBV12-4
CDR3 DNA: TGTGCCAGCAGCACCCAGGGGGACACTGAAGCTTTCTTT; CDR3 protein: CASSTQGDTEAFF; D gene: TRBD1; J gene: TRBJ1-1; clone size: few; V gene: TRBV7-2
CDR3 DNA: TGTGCCAGCAGCTTGGTGGGACAGGATTCCTACGAGCAGTACTTC; CDR3 protein: CASSLVGQDSYEQYF; D gene: TRBD1; J gene: TRBJ2-7; clone size: -; V gene: TRBV5-4
CDR3 DNA: TGTGCCAGCAGTTATCGACAGGGGGCCAAGACTGAAGCTTTCTTT; CDR3 protein: CASSYRQGAKTEAFF; D gene: TRBD1; J gene: TRBJ1-1; clone size: -; V gene: TRBV6-5
CDR3 DNA: TGCAGTGCTCCACGGACTAGCGGGGGGTTGCCAGATACGCAGTATTTT; CDR3 protein: CSAPRTSGGLPDTQYF; D gene: TRBD2; J gene: TRBJ2-3; clone size: -; V gene: TRBV20-1
CDR3 DNA: TGCGCCAGCGCCCCCCAAGGGGGGGGAGGTGAAAAACTGTTTTTT; CDR3 protein: CASAPQGGGGEKLFF; D gene: -; J gene: TRBJ1-4; clone size: few; V gene: TRBV5-1
CDR3 DNA: TGTGCCAGCAGCCAAGCAAGCCGGGACACCGGAGCCTACGAGCAGTACTTC; CDR3 protein: CASSQASRDTGAYEQYF; D gene: -; J gene: TRBJ2-7; clone size: -; V gene: TRBV3-1
CDR3 DNA: TGTGCCAGCAGCCCCGACAGCATCAGGGAAAATCAGCCCCAGCATTTT; CDR3 protein: CASSPDSIRENQPQHF; D gene: -; J gene: TRBJ1-5; clone size: -; V gene: TRBV3-2
CDR3 DNA: TGTGCCAGCAGCTTGGGGGGGACAGGATTCACAGATACGCAGTATTTT; CDR3 protein: CASSLGGTGFTDTQYF; D gene: TRBD1; J gene: TRBJ2-3; clone size: few; V gene: TRBV5-4
CDR3 DNA: TGTGCCAGCAGGGACTACAATCAGCCCCAGCATTTT; CDR3 protein: CASRDYNQPQHF; D gene: -; J gene: TRBJ1-5; clone size: -; V gene: TRBV6-6
CDR3 DNA: TGTGCCAGTAGGGGACCAGGATCCCTAACAACTGAAGCTTTCTTT; CDR3 protein: CASRGPGSLTTEAFF; D gene: -; J gene: TRBJ1-1; clone size: -; V gene: TRBV2
CDR3 DNA: TGTGCCAGCAGCCGTGGACACTGGGGGGAGACCAAGTACTTC; CDR3 protein: CASSRGHWGETKYF; D gene: -; J gene: TRBJ2-5; clone size: -; V gene: TRBV14
CDR3 DNA: TGTGCCAGCAGCTTAGCTGATGAAGCTTTCTTT; CDR3 protein: CASSLADEAFF; D gene: -; J gene: TRBJ1-1; clone size: many; V gene: TRBV7-9
CDR3 DNA: TGCGCCAGCAGCTTGGCTAGTTGGGCCACAGATACGCAGTATTTT; CDR3 protein: CASSLASWATDTQYF; D gene: -; J gene: TRBJ2-3; clone size: many; V gene: TRBV5-1
CDR3 DNA: TGTGCCAGCAGCTTAATCCCGGGCCAGACTGAAGCTTTCTTT; CDR3 protein: CASSLIPGQTEAFF; D gene: -; J gene: TRBJ1-1; clone size: few; V gene: TRBV7-3
CDR3 DNA: TGTGCCAGCAGCATGCGGGACTACCCCACGAATGAGCAGTTCTTC; CDR3 protein: CASSMRDYPTNEQFF; D gene: TRBD2; J gene: TRBJ2-1; clone size: -; V gene: TRBV9
CDR3 DNA: TGTGCCAGCAGCTTAGTGGCAGGGGCTAGGAACACTGAAGCTTTCTTT; CDR3 protein: CASSLVAGARNTEAFF; D gene: -; J gene: TRBJ1-1; clone size: -; V gene: TRBV7-9
CDR3 DNA: TGCAGCGTCCAAAGGGGGCAGAACAATGAGCAGTTCTTC; CDR3 protein: CSVQRGQNNEQFF; D gene: TRBD1; J gene: TRBJ2-1; clone size: few; V gene: TRBV29-1
CDR3 DNA: TGTGCCAGCAGTGGTAGCGGGGGCGGCACAGATACGCAGTATTTT; CDR3 protein: CASSGSGGGTDTQYF; D gene: TRBD2; J gene: TRBJ2-3; clone size: few; V gene: TRBV2
CDR3 DNA: TGTGCCAGCAGTTCCGACAGGGGGTATAGGAAAGCTTTCTTT; CDR3 protein: CASSSDRGYRKAFF; D gene: TRBD1; J gene: TRBJ1-1; clone size: few; V gene: TRBV6-5
CDR3 DNA: TGTGCCAGCAGCTTTTTAGGACACAACAATGAGCAGTTCTTC; CDR3 protein: CASSFLGHNNEQFF; D gene: -; J gene: TRBJ2-1; clone size: few; V gene: TRBV28
CDR3 DNA: TGTGCCAGCAGCTTGGATTTTCCAGGGACCACCGGGGAGCTGTTTTTT; CDR3 protein: CASSLDFPGTTGELFF; D gene: -; J gene: TRBJ2-2; clone size: -; V gene: TRBV5-4
CDR3 DNA: TGCAGCGGAAACAGGTGGGACACTGAAGCTTTCTTT; CDR3 protein: CSGNRWDTEAFF; D gene: -; J gene: TRBJ1-1; clone size: many; V gene: TRBV29-1
CDR3 DNA: TGTGCCAGCAGCTTAACGGGTCGGGATTCACCCCTCCACTTT; CDR3 protein: CASSLTGRDSPLHF; D gene: -; J gene: TRBJ1-6; clone size: few; V gene: TRBV7-8
CDR3 DNA: TGTGCCAGCACCCCTCCATGGGGCGGGCCGGTGGCGAACACCGGGGAGCTGTTTTTT; CDR3 protein: CASTPPWGGPVANTGELFF; D gene: -; J gene: TRBJ2-2; clone size: many; V gene: TRBV6-2/TRBV6-3